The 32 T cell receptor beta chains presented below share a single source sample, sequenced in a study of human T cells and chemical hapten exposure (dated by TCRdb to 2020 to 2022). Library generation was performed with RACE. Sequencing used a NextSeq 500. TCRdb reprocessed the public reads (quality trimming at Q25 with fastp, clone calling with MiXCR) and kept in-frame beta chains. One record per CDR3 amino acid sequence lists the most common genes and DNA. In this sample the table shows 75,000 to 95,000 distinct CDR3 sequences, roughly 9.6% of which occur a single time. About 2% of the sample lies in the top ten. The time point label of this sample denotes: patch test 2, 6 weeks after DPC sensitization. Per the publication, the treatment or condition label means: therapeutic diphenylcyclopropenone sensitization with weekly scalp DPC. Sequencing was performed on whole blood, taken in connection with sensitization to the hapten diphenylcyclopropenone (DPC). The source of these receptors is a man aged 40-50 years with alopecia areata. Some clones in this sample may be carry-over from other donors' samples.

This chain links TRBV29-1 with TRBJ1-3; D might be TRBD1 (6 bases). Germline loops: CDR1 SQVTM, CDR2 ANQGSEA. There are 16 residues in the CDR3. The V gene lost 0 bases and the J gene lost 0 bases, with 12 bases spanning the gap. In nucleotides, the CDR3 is TGCAGCGTTGAAGATCAAGGCAGGGGCTCTGGAAACACCATATATTTT. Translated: CSVEDQGRGSGNTIYF.

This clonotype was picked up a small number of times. The DNA for the CDR3 is TGCAGTGCCGGACTAGCGGACTACGAGCAGTACTTC. Protein sequence: CSAGLADYEQYF. The V gene is TRBV20-1, the J gene TRBJ2-7, with TRBD2 matching over 10 bases. The V gene's germline CDR1 is DFQATT and CDR2 SNEGSKA (reference sequence). Losses at the gene ends were 6 bases for V and 3 bases for J; bases not matched to a gene: 2. The CDR3 consists of 12 residues.

The CDR3, as DNA: TGCAGCGTTGCCAGAAACGGCTACGAGCAGTACTTC. This encodes CSVARNGYEQYF. This chain links TRBV29-1 with TRBJ2-7; D unclear. This CDR3 spans 12 amino acids. The germline V and J ends were trimmed by 4 bases and 3 bases, with 10 bases remaining between them. Per the germline V gene, CDR1 is SQVTM and CDR2 is ANQGSEA.

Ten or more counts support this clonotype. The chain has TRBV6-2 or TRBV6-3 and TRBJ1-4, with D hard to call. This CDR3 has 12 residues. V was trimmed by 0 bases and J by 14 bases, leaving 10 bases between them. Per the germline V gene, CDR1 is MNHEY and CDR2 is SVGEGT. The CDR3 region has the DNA TGTGCCAGCAGTTACTCGAAGCCGCCGCTGTTTTTT. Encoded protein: CASSYSKPPLFF.

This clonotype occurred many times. CDR3 loop: CASSLDSSGHINTEAFF. The CDR3 DNA sequence: TGTGCCAGCAGCTTAGATAGTTCGGGACACATAAACACTGAAGCTTTCTTT. This chain connects TRBV11-2 to TRBJ1-1, with a tentative D call TRBD1 (6 bases). This CDR3 region has 17 residues. Trimming took off 0 bases at V and 2 bases at J, with 16 bases between the two ends. Germline assignment: CDR1 SGHAT and CDR2 FQNNGV.

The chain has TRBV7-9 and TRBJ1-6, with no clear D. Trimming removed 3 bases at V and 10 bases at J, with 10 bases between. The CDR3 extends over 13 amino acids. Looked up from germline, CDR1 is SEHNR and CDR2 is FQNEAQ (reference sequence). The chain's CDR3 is CASSFDPGSPLHF. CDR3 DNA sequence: TGTGCCAGCAGCTTCGACCCCGGGTCACCCCTCCACTTT.

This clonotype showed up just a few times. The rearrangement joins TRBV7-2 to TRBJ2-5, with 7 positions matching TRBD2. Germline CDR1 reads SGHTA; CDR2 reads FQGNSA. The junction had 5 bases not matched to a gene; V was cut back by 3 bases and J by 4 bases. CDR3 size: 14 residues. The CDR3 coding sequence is TGTGCCAGCAGCTTTCAGGGAGGGCGAGAGACCCAGTACTTC. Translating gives CASSFQGGRETQYF.

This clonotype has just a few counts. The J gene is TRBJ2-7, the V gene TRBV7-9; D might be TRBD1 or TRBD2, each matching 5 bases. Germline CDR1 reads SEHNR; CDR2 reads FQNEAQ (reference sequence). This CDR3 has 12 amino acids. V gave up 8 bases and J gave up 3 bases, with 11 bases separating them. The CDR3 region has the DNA TGTGCCAGCGGGGACGGGAACTACGAGCAGTACTTC. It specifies CASGDGNYEQYF.

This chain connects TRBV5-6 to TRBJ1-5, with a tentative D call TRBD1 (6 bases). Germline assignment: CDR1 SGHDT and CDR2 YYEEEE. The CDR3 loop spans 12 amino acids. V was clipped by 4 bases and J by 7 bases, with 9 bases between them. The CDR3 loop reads CASSTGQQPQHF. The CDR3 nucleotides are TGTGCCAGCAGCACCGGACAGCAGCCCCAGCATTTT.

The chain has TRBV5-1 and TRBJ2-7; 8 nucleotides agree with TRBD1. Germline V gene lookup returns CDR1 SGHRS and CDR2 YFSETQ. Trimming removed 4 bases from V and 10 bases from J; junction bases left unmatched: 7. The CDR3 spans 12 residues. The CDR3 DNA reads TGCGCCAGCAGCCCGGACAGGGTCCAACAGTACGTC. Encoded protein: CASSPDRVQQYV.

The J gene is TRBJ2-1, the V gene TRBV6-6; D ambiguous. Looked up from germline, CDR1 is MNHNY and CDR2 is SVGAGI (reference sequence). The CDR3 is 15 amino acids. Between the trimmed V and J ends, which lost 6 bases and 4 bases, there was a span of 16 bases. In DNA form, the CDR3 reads TGTGCCAGCAGAGGCGAGGCAGAGTTATACAATGAGCAGTTCTTC. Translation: CASRGEAELYNEQFF.

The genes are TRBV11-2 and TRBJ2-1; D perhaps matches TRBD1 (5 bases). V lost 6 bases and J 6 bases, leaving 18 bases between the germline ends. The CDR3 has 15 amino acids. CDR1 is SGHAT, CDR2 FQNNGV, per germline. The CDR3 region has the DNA TGTGCCAGCAGACCGTCATCGCAGGGTCGCAATGAGCAGTTCTTC. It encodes CASRPSSQGRNEQFF.

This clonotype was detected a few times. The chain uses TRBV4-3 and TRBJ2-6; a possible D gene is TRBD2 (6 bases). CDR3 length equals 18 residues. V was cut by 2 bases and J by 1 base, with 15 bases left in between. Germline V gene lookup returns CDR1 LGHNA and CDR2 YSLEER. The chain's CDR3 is CASSQRLGGESGANVLTF. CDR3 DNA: TGCGCCAGCAGCCAACGTCTGGGGGGTGAATCTGGGGCCAACGTCCTGACTTTC.

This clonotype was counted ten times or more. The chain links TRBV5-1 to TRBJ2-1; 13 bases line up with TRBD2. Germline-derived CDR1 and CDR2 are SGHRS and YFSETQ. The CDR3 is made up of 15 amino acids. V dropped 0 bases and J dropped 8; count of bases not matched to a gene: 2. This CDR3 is CASSLGLAGGDEQFF. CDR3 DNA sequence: TGCGCCAGCAGCTTGGGACTAGCGGGAGGCGATGAGCAGTTCTTC.

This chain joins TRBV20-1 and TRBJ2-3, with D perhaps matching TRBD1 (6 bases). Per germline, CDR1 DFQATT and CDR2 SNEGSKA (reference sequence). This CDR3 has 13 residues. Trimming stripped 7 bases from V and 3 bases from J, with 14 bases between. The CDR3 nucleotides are TGCAGTGGCGCTGACAGGCGAACAGATACGCAGTATTTT. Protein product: CSGADRRTDTQYF.

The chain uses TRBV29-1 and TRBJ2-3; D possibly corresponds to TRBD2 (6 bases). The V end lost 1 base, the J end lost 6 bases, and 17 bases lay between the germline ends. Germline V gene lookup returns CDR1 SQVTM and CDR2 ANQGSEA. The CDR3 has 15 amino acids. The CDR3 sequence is CSVEATGLDQDTQYF. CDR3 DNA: TGCAGCGTTGAAGCGACGGGACTTGATCAGGATACGCAGTATTTT.

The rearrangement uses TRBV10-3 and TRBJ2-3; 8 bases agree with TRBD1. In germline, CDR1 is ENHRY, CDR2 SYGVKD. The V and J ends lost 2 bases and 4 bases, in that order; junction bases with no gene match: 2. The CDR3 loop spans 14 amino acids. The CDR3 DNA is TGTGCCATCAGTGAGCCAGGGGGCCCAGATACGCAGTATTTT. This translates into CAISEPGGPDTQYF.

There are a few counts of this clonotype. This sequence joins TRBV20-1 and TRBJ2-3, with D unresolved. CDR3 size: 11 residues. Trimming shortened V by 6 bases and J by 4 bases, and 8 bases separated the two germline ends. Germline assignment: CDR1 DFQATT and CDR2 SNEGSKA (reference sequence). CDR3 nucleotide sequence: TGCAGTGCCGACACGTCAGATACGCAGTATTTT. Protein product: CSADTSDTQYF.

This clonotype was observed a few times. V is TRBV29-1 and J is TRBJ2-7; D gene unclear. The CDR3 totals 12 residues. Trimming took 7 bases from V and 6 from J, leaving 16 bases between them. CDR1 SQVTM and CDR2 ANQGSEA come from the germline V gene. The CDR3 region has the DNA TGCAGCGCCTTAATCCCTAGTGGCGAGCAGTACGTC. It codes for CSALIPSGEQYV.

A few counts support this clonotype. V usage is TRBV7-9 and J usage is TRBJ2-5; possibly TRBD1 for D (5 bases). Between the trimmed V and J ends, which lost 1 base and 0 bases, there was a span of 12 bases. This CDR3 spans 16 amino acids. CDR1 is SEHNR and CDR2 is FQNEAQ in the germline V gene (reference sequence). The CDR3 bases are TGTGCCAGCAGCTTAGGACAGTTTGGCGACCAAGAGACCCAGTACTTC. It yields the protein CASSLGQFGDQETQYF.

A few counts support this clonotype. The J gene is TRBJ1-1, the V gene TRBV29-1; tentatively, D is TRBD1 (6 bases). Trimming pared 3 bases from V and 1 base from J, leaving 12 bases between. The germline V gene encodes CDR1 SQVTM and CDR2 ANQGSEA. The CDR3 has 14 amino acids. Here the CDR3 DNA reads TGCAGCGTTGAGCAGGGGCCATCGAACACTGAAGCTTTCTTT. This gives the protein CSVEQGPSNTEAFF.

CDR3 DNA: TGTGCCACCAGTACTCGGGACTCCAGCGGGAGAGGGTCCTACGAGCAGTACGTC. Translation: CATSTRDSSGRGSYEQYV. V and J are TRBV24-1 and TRBJ2-7, with 8 positions matching TRBD2. Germline loops: CDR1 KGHDR, CDR2 SFDVKD. This CDR3 contains 18 residues. V was pared by 6 bases and J by 1 base, with 16 bases of the junction left unmatched.

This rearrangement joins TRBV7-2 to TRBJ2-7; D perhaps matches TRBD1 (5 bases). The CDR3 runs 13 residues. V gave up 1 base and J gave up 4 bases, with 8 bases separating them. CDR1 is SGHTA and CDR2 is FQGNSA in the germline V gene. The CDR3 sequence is CASSLEAGYEQYV. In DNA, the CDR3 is TGTGCCAGCAGCTTAGAAGCAGGGTACGAGCAGTACGTC.

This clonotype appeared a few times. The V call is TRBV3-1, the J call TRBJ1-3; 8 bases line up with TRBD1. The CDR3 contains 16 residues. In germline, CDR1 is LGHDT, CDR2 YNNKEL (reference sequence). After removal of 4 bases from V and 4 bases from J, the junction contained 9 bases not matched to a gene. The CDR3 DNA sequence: TGTGCCAGCAGCCCCTGGACAGGGTCAATGGGAAACACCATATATTTT. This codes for CASSPWTGSMGNTIYF.

Written as DNA, the CDR3 is TGTGCCAGCAGCGTCAGGGGACAGGAGACCCAGTACTTC. Its translation: CASSVRGQETQYF. The J gene is TRBJ2-5, the V gene TRBV9; 7 nucleotides match TRBD1. The V segment lost 2 bases and the J segment 5 bases; nucleotides outside the gene matches: 3. CDR1 and CDR2 from the germline V gene are SGDLS and YYNGEE. The CDR3 totals 13 residues.

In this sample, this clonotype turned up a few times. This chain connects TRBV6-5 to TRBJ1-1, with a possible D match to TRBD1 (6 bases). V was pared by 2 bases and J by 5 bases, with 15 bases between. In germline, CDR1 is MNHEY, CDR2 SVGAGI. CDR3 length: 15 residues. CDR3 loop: CASSYDNREKTEAFF. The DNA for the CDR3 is TGTGCCAGCAGTTACGACAACAGGGAGAAGACTGAAGCTTTCTTT.

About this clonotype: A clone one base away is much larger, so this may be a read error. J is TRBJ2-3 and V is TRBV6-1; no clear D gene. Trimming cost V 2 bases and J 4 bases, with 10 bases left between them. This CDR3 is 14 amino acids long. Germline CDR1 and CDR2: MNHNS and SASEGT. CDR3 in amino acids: CASSELTASDTQYF. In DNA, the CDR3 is TGTGCCAGCAGTGAATTGACGGCATCAGATACGCAGTATTTT.

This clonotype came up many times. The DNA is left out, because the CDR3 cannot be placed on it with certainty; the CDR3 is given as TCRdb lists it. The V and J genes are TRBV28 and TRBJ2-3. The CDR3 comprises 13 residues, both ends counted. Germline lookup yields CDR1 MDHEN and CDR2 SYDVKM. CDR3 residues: CASILGSTDTQYF.

Here the CDR3 DNA reads TGTGCCAGCACCCAACTGGGCCCTTCCTACGAGCAGTACTTC. It codes for CASTQLGPSYEQYF. This chain joins TRBV6-6 and TRBJ2-7; D is unresolved. Trimming shortened V by 7 bases and J by 1 base, and 14 bases separated the two germline ends. The CDR3 length is 14 residues. Germline V lookup: CDR1 MNHNY, CDR2 SVGAGI (reference sequence).

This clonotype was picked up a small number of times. CDR3 residues: CASSFKAGSPLHF. The DNA for the CDR3 is TGTGCCAGCAGTTTTAAGGCGGGCTCACCCCTCCACTTT. This chain links TRBV12-3 or TRBV12-4 with TRBJ1-6; no firm D call. Deletions cut 3 bases from V and 10 bases from J, with 10 bases between. This CDR3 has 13 residues.

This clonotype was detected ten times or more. CDR3 sequence reads: CASRETGRPIAFF. The CDR3 nucleotides read TGTGCCAGCAGAGAAACCGGCCGACCGATTGCTTTCTTT. The chain carries TRBV6-5 and TRBJ1-1; D gene ambiguous. CDR3 length: 13 residues. From germline, CDR1 is MNHEY and CDR2 SVGAGI. Between the trimmed V and J ends, which lost 6 bases and 11 bases, there was a span of 19 bases.

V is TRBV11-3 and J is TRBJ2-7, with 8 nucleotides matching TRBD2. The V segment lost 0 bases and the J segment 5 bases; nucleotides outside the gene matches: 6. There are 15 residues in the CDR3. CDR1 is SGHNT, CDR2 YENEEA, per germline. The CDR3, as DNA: TGTGCCAGCAGCTTAGATCAGGGGACTAGTAACGAGCAGTACGTC. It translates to CASSLDQGTSNEQYV.